Listed here are 28 T cell receptor beta chains from one sample, sequenced in a study of T cells in Graves' hyperthyroidism and ophthalmopathy (dated by TCRdb to between 2019 and 2020). The library was generated by multiplex PCR. The sequencing machine was an Illumina HiSeq 2000. The TCR beta CDR3 regions were amplified from RNA transcripts. For the first round of RT-PCR on the TCR CDR3, the HTBI primer set was used together with the Qiagen OneStep RT-PCR kit. Starting from the raw public reads, TCRdb applied fastp trimming at Q25, assembled clones with MiXCR and retained in-frame beta chains. Rows merge per CDR3 protein into single entries with the most common DNA and genes. Counted in this sample were over 250,000 distinct CDR3 sequences; 25% to 30% of them appeared once. The ten largest clones represent 20% to 30% of the sample. The sample was blood. These TCRs come from a man aged 40-50 years with Graves' hyperthyroidism that later progressed to Graves' ophthalmopathy.

The genes are TRBV4-1 and TRBJ2-7, with 10 positions matching TRBD2. The V segment lost 0 bases and the J segment 2 bases; nucleotides outside the gene matches: 4. This CDR3 has 16 amino acids. Germline V gene sequence: CDR1 MGHRA, CDR2 YSYEKL. DNA for the CDR3: TGCGCCAGCAGCCAAGATCGGACTAGCGGCACCTACGAGCAGTACTTC. Residues: CASSQDRTSGTYEQYF.

This clonotype showed up many times. V is TRBV11-2 and J is TRBJ2-5; perhaps TRBD2 as D (5 bases). Germline V gene data show CDR1 as SGHAT and CDR2 as FQNNGV. The CDR3 is made up of 15 amino acids. The V end lost 2 bases, the J end lost 7 bases, and 17 bases lay between the germline ends. CDR3 in DNA: TGTGCCAGCAGCTTAAGTGGAGGCTCAACCGGGACCCAGTACTTC. Translated: CASSLSGGSTGTQYF.

The sample holds many counts of this clonotype. This chain links TRBV6-5 with TRBJ1-2; tentative D call: TRBD1 (5 bases). CDR3 length: 12 residues. The V gene lost 5 bases and the J gene lost 4 bases, with 8 bases spanning the gap. Germline V CDR1 and CDR2: MNHEY, SVGAGI. The CDR3 nucleotides are TGTGCCAGCAGTAACAGGTTCTATGGCTACACCTTC. Translating gives CASSNRFYGYTF.

This clonotype was counted many times. The rearrangement uses TRBV6-1 and TRBJ2-3, with a weak D call TRBD2 (6 bases). Trimming removed 8 bases from V and 3 bases from J, with 15 bases in between. This CDR3 comprises 14 residues. Per germline, CDR1 MNHNS and CDR2 SASEGT. DNA of the CDR3: TGTGCCAGCGCCACGGGAGATGCGACAGATACGCAGTATTTT. Its translation is CASATGDATDTQYF.

This clonotype appeared many times. This chain links TRBV11-2 with TRBJ2-5; perhaps TRBD2 as D (6 bases). The V end lost 1 base, the J end lost 1 base, and 7 bases lay between the germline ends. Germline CDR1 and CDR2: SGHAT and FQNNGV. The CDR3 is made up of 14 amino acids. CDR3 sequence (DNA): TGTGCCAGCAGCTTAGCGGGAGTCCAAGAGACCCAGTACTTC. Translation: CASSLAGVQETQYF.

This clonotype was seen at least ten times. Relative to the germline gene, one junction end is altered; a read error may explain this. The chain recombines TRBV5-1 with TRBJ1-1; D gene ambiguous. Germline CDR1 SGHRS, CDR2 YFSETQ. There are 11 residues in the CDR3. The CDR3 region has the DNA TGTGCCAGCAGCTTAGGTTCGGAAGCTTTCTTT. The encoded protein is CASSLGSEAFF.

This clonotype occurred a few times. The chain joins TRBV18 to TRBJ1-1; D call uncertain. Germline lookup yields CDR1 KGHSH and CDR2 LQKENI. The CDR3 length is 16 residues. V was cut by 3 bases and J by 0 bases, with 14 bases left in between. CDR3 nucleotide sequence: TGTGCCAGCTCACCGACGCCAGGTGGTTTGAACACTGAAGCTTTCTTT. It specifies CASSPTPGGLNTEAFF.

The rearrangement uses TRBV11-2 and TRBJ1-6; 7 bases align to TRBD1. This CDR3 contains 16 residues. The germline V gene encodes CDR1 SGHAT and CDR2 FQNNGV. The J segment lost 6 bases and the V segment lost 3 bases, leaving 8 bases of the junction unmatched. The CDR3 here is CASSFVSGQSNSPLHF. CDR3 sequence (DNA): TGTGCCAGCAGCTTCGTTTCGGGACAGTCTAATTCACCCCTCCACTTT.

The V and J genes are TRBV6-2 or TRBV6-3 and TRBJ2-7; D remains ambiguous. V lost 4 bases and J 4 bases, leaving 8 bases between the germline ends. The CDR3 length is 12 residues. Germline CDR1 MNHEY, CDR2 SVGEGT. CDR3 nucleotides: TGTGCCAGCAGTTGGTCGACGTACGAGCAGTACTTC. This codes for CASSWSTYEQYF.

This rearrangement joins TRBV28 to TRBJ2-7; D might be TRBD2 (5 bases). CDR3 length: 15 residues. V dropped 5 bases and J dropped 2 bases, with 16 bases sitting between them. Germline values: CDR1 MDHEN, CDR2 SYDVKM. CDR3 nucleotide sequence: TGTGCCAGCAGTCCTGGACTGACACAAGCCTACGAGCAGTACTTC. Protein: CASSPGLTQAYEQYF.

This clonotype appeared many times. The chain recombines TRBV7-6 with TRBJ2-1; 7 bases are a match to TRBD2. V gave up 5 bases and J gave up 0 bases; unmatched junction bases: 10. CDR1 and CDR2 (germline): SGHVS, FNYEAQ. CDR3 size: 17 residues. This CDR3 is CASSPRVAGSSYNEQFF. The CDR3 region has the DNA TGTGCCAGCAGCCCCAGGGTAGCGGGTAGCTCCTACAATGAGCAGTTCTTC.

This clonotype occurred many times. The V and J genes are TRBV7-9 and TRBJ2-5; D may be TRBD1 or TRBD2 (7 bases each). CDR1 and CDR2 from the germline V gene are SEHNR and FQNEAQ (reference sequence). The V and J ends lost 1 base and 0 bases respectively, with 12 bases between them. This CDR3 region has 16 residues. CDR3 sequence: CASSLGSGTDQETQYF. For the CDR3, the DNA is TGTGCCAGCAGCTTAGGCAGCGGGACAGACCAAGAGACCCAGTACTTC.

This clonotype was counted many times. The chain combines TRBV12-3 or TRBV12-4 with TRBJ1-1; TRBD1 might be the D (6 bases). This CDR3 region has 16 residues. Trimming shortened V by 5 bases and J by 0 bases, and 16 bases separated the two germline ends. The CDR3 reads CASSPDPTGVNTEAFF. In DNA, the CDR3 is TGTGCCAGCAGTCCAGACCCGACAGGAGTGAACACTGAAGCTTTCTTT.

This clonotype showed up many times. This chain connects TRBV10-3 to TRBJ1-1, with D perhaps matching TRBD1 (5 bases). Germline V gives CDR1 ENHRY, CDR2 SYGVKD. Trimming pared 3 bases from V and 6 bases from J, leaving 17 bases between. The CDR3 is 15 amino acids. CDR3 amino acids: CAISDWTKYSAEAFF. In DNA, the CDR3 is TGTGCCATCAGTGACTGGACAAAGTATTCCGCTGAAGCTTTCTTT.

This chain joins TRBV27 and TRBJ2-5; D gene uncertain. The CDR3 consists of 14 residues. Germline CDR1 and CDR2: MNHEY and SMNVEV (reference sequence). Trimming took off 5 bases at V and 2 bases at J, with 12 bases between the two ends. The CDR3 protein is CASSRYGRQETQYF. The CDR3 coding sequence is TGTGCCAGCAGTCGATACGGTCGTCAAGAGACCCAGTACTTC.

At least ten counts were recorded for this clonotype. V and J are TRBV28 and TRBJ2-7; D not resolved. CDR3 length equals 15 residues. Deletions cut 8 bases from V and 4 bases from J, with 21 bases between. Germline-derived CDR1 and CDR2 are MDHEN and SYDVKM. In DNA, the CDR3 is TGTGCCAGCTGTGCGCCCGATCGCTTTGGTTACGAGCAGTACTTC. Its translation: CASCAPDRFGYEQYF.

This clonotype came up a few times. The genes are TRBV10-3 and TRBJ1-5, with D unclear. Per the germline V gene, CDR1 is ENHRY and CDR2 is SYGVKD. V lost 3 bases and J 11 bases, leaving 14 bases between the germline ends. This CDR3 region has 13 residues. CDR3 amino acids: CAISDPGPSAQHF. The CDR3 bases are TGTGCCATCAGTGATCCAGGTCCTTCGGCCCAGCATTTT.

The rearrangement joins TRBV11-3 to TRBJ2-5, with 7 bases that match TRBD1. Trimming at V came to 6 bases and at J to 5 bases, leaving 12 bases not matched to a gene. Per germline, CDR1 SGHNT and CDR2 YENEEA. This CDR3 comprises 15 residues. The CDR3 DNA follows: TGTGCCAGCAGTTCCTCGAGGGACAGACGGGAGACCCAGTACTTC. Translation gives CASSSSRDRRETQYF. Full variable domain (missing parts from reference TRBV11-3 and TRBJ2-5): EAGVVQSPRYKIIEKKQPVAFWCNPISGHNTLYWYLQNLGQGPELLIRYENEEAVDDSQLPKDRFSAERLKGVDSTLKIQPAELGDSAVYLCASSSSRDRRETQYFGPGTRLLVL.

This clonotype came up many times. This CDR3 is CASSPPTQGEQYF. The CDR3, as DNA: TGTGCCAGCTCACCTCCAACACAAGGCGAGCAGTACTTC. The chain recombines TRBV18 with TRBJ2-7; D is ambiguous. Deletions cut 3 bases from V and 6 bases from J, with 12 bases between. The CDR3 totals 13 residues. CDR1 KGHSH and CDR2 LQKENI come from the germline V gene.

Ten or more counts support this clonotype. This sequence joins TRBV27 and TRBJ2-7, with 13 bases lining up with TRBD2. With 4 bases clipped from V and 6 bases from J, the junction kept 6 bases outside the gene matches. Germline values: CDR1 MNHEY, CDR2 SMNVEV (reference sequence). The CDR3 runs 15 residues. CDR3 sequence: CASSCGLAGDGEQYF. As DNA, the CDR3 is TGTGCCAGCAGTTGCGGACTAGCGGGAGACGGCGAGCAGTACTTC.

This clonotype came up many times. This chain joins TRBV15 and TRBJ1-5; D is unclear. The CDR3 length is 15 residues. In germline, CDR1 is LNHNV, CDR2 YYDKDF (reference sequence). V lost 1 base to trimming and J lost 1 base, with 8 bases between them. The CDR3 reads CATSRVDGSNQPQHF. The CDR3 DNA reads as TGTGCCACCAGCAGAGTTGACGGGAGCAATCAGCCCCAGCATTTT.

The table lists this clonotype with many counts. The chain carries TRBV6-5 and TRBJ2-7; TRBD2 matches 14 bases. V gave up 0 bases and J gave up 7 bases; unmatched junction bases: 2. There are 15 residues in the CDR3. Per germline, CDR1 MNHEY and CDR2 SVGAGI. CDR3 nucleotides: TGTGCCAGCAGTTACTCGGGACTAGCGGGAGTAGAGCAGTACTTC. Protein sequence: CASSYSGLAGVEQYF.

This clonotype was recorded once. This chain links TRBV28 with TRBJ2-5; 8 nucleotides line up with TRBD1. Per the germline V gene, CDR1 is MDHEN and CDR2 is SYDVKM. V gave up 4 bases and J gave up 2 bases; unmatched junction bases: 6. CDR3 length equals 15 residues. CDR3 sequence: CASSYVGQAQETQYF. CDR3 coding DNA: TGTGCCAGCAGTTATGTGGGACAGGCACAAGAGACCCAGTACTTC.

This clonotype occurred many times. V and J are TRBV2 and TRBJ1-5; D possibly corresponds to TRBD1 (5 bases). Germline loops: CDR1 SNHLY, CDR2 FYNNEI. The CDR3 sequence is 14 residues long. Trimming removed 2 bases from V and 6 bases from J, with 11 bases in between. In nucleotides, the CDR3 is TGTGCCAGCAGTGAATTGGGGCCGGGTCAGCCCCAGCATTTT. This codes for CASSELGPGQPQHF.

V gene TRBV24-1 combines with J gene TRBJ2-2; the D gene is possibly TRBD2 (5 bases). Germline V gene data show CDR1 as KGHDR and CDR2 as SFDVKD. V was pared by 6 bases and J by 3 bases, with 22 bases between. The CDR3 runs to 18 residues. The DNA of the CDR3 is TGTGCCACCAGTAAGGCCGGCCTCAGCGGATTGGACACCGGGGAGCTGTTTTTT. As protein: CATSKAGLSGLDTGELFF.

This clonotype was seen repeatedly, ten times or more. The chain employs TRBV20-1 and TRBJ2-5; D possibly matches TRBD1 or TRBD2 (5 bases each). The CDR3 is 15 residues long. Deletions cut 4 bases from V and 5 bases from J, with 20 bases between. Germline assignment: CDR1 DFQATT and CDR2 SNEGSKA (reference sequence). The CDR3 DNA reads TGCAGTGCTACCCTTGGGACGGCTAGGACGGAGACCCAGTACTTC. Protein sequence: CSATLGTARTETQYF.

This clonotype was counted many times. As DNA, the CDR3 is TGTGCCAGCACCGGAGAAGCCAAAAACATTCAGTACTTC. Translated: CASTGEAKNIQYF. The chain links TRBV3-1 to TRBJ2-4; D not certain. The CDR3 consists of 13 residues. With 7 bases removed from V and 0 bases from J, the gap between germline ends came to 7 bases. CDR1 is LGHDT, CDR2 YNNKEL, per germline (reference sequence).

This clonotype was seen a few times. The chain uses TRBV20-1 and TRBJ2-2; D is perhaps TRBD1 (6 bases). CDR1 is DFQATT and CDR2 is SNEGSKA in the germline V gene (reference sequence). V was trimmed by 6 bases and J by 5 bases, leaving 10 bases between them. This CDR3 has 12 amino acids. The CDR3 nucleotides are TGCAGTGCGCGCCAGGGGACCGGGGAGCTGTTTTTT. Its translation: CSARQGTGELFF.